This T cell receptor beta chain came from a study of cytomegalovirus exposure and HLA in healthy donors. V dropped 7 bases and J dropped 5; count of bases not matched to a gene: 10. The CDR3 totals 15 residues. Germline assignment: CDR1 SGHTA and CDR2 FQGNSA. PCR involved 60 Vbeta and 13 Jbeta primers. Method: immunoSEQ multiplex PCR; TCRdb's copy keeps in-frame clones and lacks some. The repertoire includes around 130,000 clones, approximately 85% of them detected once, and more than 1.5% sits in the top ten. In this sample, this clone turned up once. This TCR came from a boy between 10 and 17 years old in good health and CMV-seronegative. The genes are TRBV7-2 and TRBJ2-1; 8 nucleotides match TRBD2. Sequencing input: PBMCs. This CDR3 reads CASKAGRGEHNEQFF. The CDR3 nucleotides are TGTGCCAGCAAGGCGGGGCGGGGGGAGCACAATGAGCAGTTCTTC.